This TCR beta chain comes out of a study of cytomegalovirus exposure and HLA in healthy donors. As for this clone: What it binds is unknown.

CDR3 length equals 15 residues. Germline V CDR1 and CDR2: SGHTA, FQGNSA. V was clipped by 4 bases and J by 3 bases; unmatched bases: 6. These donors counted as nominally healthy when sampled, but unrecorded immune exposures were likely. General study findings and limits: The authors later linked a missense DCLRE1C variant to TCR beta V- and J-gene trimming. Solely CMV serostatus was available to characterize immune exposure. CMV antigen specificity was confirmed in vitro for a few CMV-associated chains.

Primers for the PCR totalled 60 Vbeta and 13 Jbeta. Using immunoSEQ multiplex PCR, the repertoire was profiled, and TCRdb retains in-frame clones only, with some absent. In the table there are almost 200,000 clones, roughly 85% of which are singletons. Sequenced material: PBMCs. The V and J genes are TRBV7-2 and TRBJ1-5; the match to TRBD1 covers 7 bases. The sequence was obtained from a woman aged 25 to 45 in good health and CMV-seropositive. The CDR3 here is CASSSGGPSNQPQHF. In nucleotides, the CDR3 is TGTGCCAGCAGCTCAGGGGGGCCTTCCAATCAGCCCCAGCATTTT. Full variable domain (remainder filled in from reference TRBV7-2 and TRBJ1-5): GAGVSQSPSNKVTEKGKDVELRCDPISGHTALYWYRQSLGQGLEFLIYFQGNSAPDKSGLPSDRFSAERTGGSVSTLTIQRTQQEDSAVYLCASSSGGPSNQPQHFGDGTRLSIL.